This T cell receptor beta chain was recorded in a study of technical replicates of blood from several donors. Trimming left V 1 base short and J 4 bases short, with 8 bases between. The CDR3 runs to 15 residues. Germline V gene lookup returns CDR1 SGHNT and CDR2 YENEEA. TCRdb's table, derived via immunoSEQ multiplex PCR, lists solely in-frame clones and lacks some. The sample has approximately 80,000 clones, roughly 91% seen once. This clonotype was obtained from a human donor in good health. Material: T cells isolated from PBMCs. V usage is TRBV11-3 and J usage is TRBJ1-6; D is ambiguous. This chain's CDR3 is CASSLVRGYNSPLHF. For the CDR3, the DNA is TGTGCCAGCAGCTTAGTACGGGGTTATAATTCACCCCTCCACTTT.